This TCR beta chain was sequenced during a study of T cells after yellow fever vaccination. General study points: From the bulk population, abundant clonotypes could contaminate and appear within FACS-sorted repertoires. Relatively few clonotypes were ones that appeared in both CD4 and CD8 compartments.

Template switching with 5'RACE generated the TCR cDNA and added a universal primer site and UMIs. TCRdb called the 5' RACE reads again in MiXCR, with one record for every CDR3 protein. The table shows 300,000 to 350,000 distinct CDR3 sequences, with 3% to 4.5% occurring only once. Ten or more counts support this clonotype. Its cognate antigen is unknown. Germline-derived CDR1 and CDR2 are MNHNY and SVGAGI (reference sequence). The CDR3 extends over 14 amino acids. V lost 8 bases, J lost 0 bases, and 12 bases lay in between. This TCR was recovered from a man aged 18-30 years who received the YFV17D yellow fever vaccine. The sample was PBMCs, taken 5 days after the yellow fever booster vaccination. This chain uses TRBV6-6 with TRBJ2-3; the D is unclear. DNA for the CDR3: TGTGCCAGCCTCTCGGTGGTTAGCACAGATACGCAGTATTTT. The encoded protein is CASLSVVSTDTQYF.